This entry is about one TCR beta chain. Antigen: not known. The data were obtained in a study of T-cell memory formation after mild COVID-19. Findings of the study overall: Confirmation was lacking for SARS-CoV-2 specificity of second-wave clones that peaked on day 37. Contracting CD8+ clones were enriched in EMRA, CD4+ mainly in CM and EM. Later expanders leaned toward CD4+, whereas clones contracting from day 15 to 85 were balanced CD4/CD8.

CDR3 size: 14 residues. The ends were cut back, 5 bases at V and 6 bases at J, with 17 bases in the middle. CDR1 is SEHNR, CDR2 FQNEAQ, per germline (reference sequence). TCR alpha and TCR beta cDNA libraries with sample barcodes and UMIs came from 5'RACE using constant-segment primers. From the 5' RACE reads, TCRdb called clonotypes with MiXCR, one entry per CDR3 protein. The table has about 360,000 distinct CDR3 sequences, around an eighth seen once; the top ten hold 20% to 25%. The sequence was collected from a man aged 18 to 29 who had mild COVID-19 (a few samples of this study predate the infection). Cell type and time point are not known. The V gene is TRBV7-9, the J gene TRBJ2-7; D may correspond to TRBD1 or TRBD2 (5 bases each). The sample was PBMCs or a T cell subset sorted from them (not recorded which). CDR3 nucleotide sequence: TGTGCCAGCAGCGGGCGAGGGGCCCTGGGCGAGCAGTACTTC. Encoded protein: CASSGRGALGEQYF.